This T cell receptor beta chain was profiled in a study of shared T cell receptors in the human thymus (dated by TCRdb to 2020 to 2022). The study in broad terms: The study examined how the human thymus generates shared, self-reactive T-cell receptor alpha chains.

The library came from the immunoSEQ multiplex PCR assay. TCRdb's version of the immuneACCESS table is confined to in-frame rearrangements and falls short of the full clone set. An unresolved V gene accounts for under half of the shortfall where checked; the remainder is of unknown origin. This sample comprises under 700,000 clones, about 84% of them detected only once. The ten largest clones add up to about 0.014% of the sample. This clone was seen a single time. Its antigen target is currently unknown. No base qualities exist here, and no much larger clone lies one base off it. The CDR3 measures 16 amino acids from cysteine to phenylalanine. Only the CDR3 DNA stays, 48 bases, in frame from base 1. Here V drops 0 bases and J drops 3 bases, and the junction holds 8 bases not matched to any gene. CDR1 and CDR2 are drawn from the germline V gene (reference sequence): MNHNY, SVGAGI. The sample was also reused in another study, on human thymus T cells. As described in the second report: The donors were immunologically healthy infants in Finland who had open corrective cardiac surgery for congenital heart defects. Thymus tissue was obtained as surgical resects removed during corrective cardiac surgery. Biased V and J gene segment usage appeared to be present in both thymic and peripheral blood repertoires. According to the related research, thymic TCR repertoires were highly overlapping among unrelated individuals. The study characterized TCR alpha and beta repertoires from eight infant thymus samples and a few related peripheral blood samples. Donor ages ranged from roughly 6 to 250 days, and the cohort comprised five to seven male and two female infants. Thymocytes were released mechanically from tissue and stored at -70 °C as pellets of 10-30 million cells. Genomic DNA was extracted from frozen cell pellets with a QIAsymphony instrument. The immunoSEQ multiplex PCR assay was used to amplify the TCRB and TCRAD loci from a standardized quantity of quality-controlled genomic DNA. The V(D)J region was spanned by amplicons of a length sufficient to cover the CDR3 and to identify V and J genes. Through the commercial immunoSEQ service, the amplicons were sequenced on an Illumina platform. Primer bias and sequencing errors were corrected as previously described, and TCRAD and TCRB were defined on the basis of the IMGT database. immunoSEQ Analyzer 3.0 and VDJTools were used for repertoire analysis, which covered basic statistics, V/J segment usage, diversity estimates, rarefaction and pairwise overlap. Diversity was estimated with Chao1, ChaoE, Efron-Thisted, Shannon and inverse Simpson indices, and also on datasets down-sampled to the smallest sample. For repertoire overlap, CDR3 nucleotide sequence, V gene and J gene had to match strictly, and clustering was done by Jaccard-based multidimensional scaling. On average, thymus samples gave 750,000 to 950,000 unique TCRB clonotypes, whereas blood samples gave roughly 86,000.

Material: thymocytes. This sequence uses TRBV6-6 and TRBJ2-7; TRBD2 agrees with 7 junctional bases. This receptor was identified in a boy under three years old with a congenital heart defect. Donor details come from another sample of the same person, matched by shared clones. The CDR3 reads as follows: CASSYSRLAPNYEQYF. The sequenced DNA is TGTGCCAGCAGTTACTCGAGACTAGCTCCTAACTACGAGCAGTACTTC.